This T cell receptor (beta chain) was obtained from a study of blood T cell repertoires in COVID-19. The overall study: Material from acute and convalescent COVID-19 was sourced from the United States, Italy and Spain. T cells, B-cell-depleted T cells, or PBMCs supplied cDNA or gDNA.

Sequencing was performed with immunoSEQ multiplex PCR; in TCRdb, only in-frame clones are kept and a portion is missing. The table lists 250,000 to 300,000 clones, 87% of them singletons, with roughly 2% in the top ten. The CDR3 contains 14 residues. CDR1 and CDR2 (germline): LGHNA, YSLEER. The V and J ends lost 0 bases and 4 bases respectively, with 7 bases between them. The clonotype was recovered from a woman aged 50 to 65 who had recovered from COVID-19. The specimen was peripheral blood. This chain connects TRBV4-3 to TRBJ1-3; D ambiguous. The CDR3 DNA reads TGCGCCAGCAGCCAAGATACATGGGGAAACACCATATATTTT. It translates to CASSQDTWGNTIYF.